This entry lists 11 T cell receptor beta chains sequenced from one sample in a study of T cell changes during pregnancy in multiple sclerosis. TCRdb keeps only in-frame clones here, not all; method: immunoSEQ multiplex PCR. The repertoire holds 85,000 to 130,000 clones, about 90% seen once, with 1.5% to 2% in the top ten. The sample here was peripheral blood, taken before pregnancy. These receptors originate from a female donor with multiple sclerosis, enrolled in a pregnancy study.

The rearrangement joins TRBV27 to TRBJ2-5; 8 bases match TRBD2. V lost 8 bases and J lost 2; bases outside the gene matches: 16. The CDR3 extends over 17 amino acids. Germline V CDR1 and CDR2: MNHEY, SMNVEV (reference sequence). This chain's CDR3 is CASQNSLRAGAQETQYF. CDR3 DNA: TGTGCCAGCCAAAATTCCCTGAGAGCGGGGGCACAAGAGACCCAGTACTTC.

This clone appeared once. The rearrangement links TRBV7-9 to TRBJ2-7, with 9 bases aligning to TRBD2. Germline loops: CDR1 SEHNR, CDR2 FQNEAQ (reference sequence). V was pared by 4 bases and J by 0 bases, with 10 bases of the junction left unmatched. CDR3 length: 17 residues. The CDR3 reads CASSSGTSPLSSYEQYF. The CDR3 region has the DNA TGTGCCAGCAGCTCGGGGACTAGCCCCCTCAGCTCCTACGAGCAGTACTTC.

The gene calls are TRBV7-9 and TRBJ2-7; a possible D gene is TRBD2 (6 bases). The CDR3 is 12 amino acids. Germline CDR1 is SEHNR and CDR2 is FQNEAQ (reference sequence). Trimming removed 5 bases at V and 6 bases at J, with 11 bases between. The CDR3 region is CASSLGRSEQYF. As DNA, the CDR3 is TGTGCCAGCAGCCTGGGGAGGAGCGAGCAGTACTTC.

The chain recombines TRBV30 with TRBJ2-3; D uncertain. With 1 base removed from V and 0 bases from J, the gap between germline ends came to 17 bases. This CDR3 is 17 amino acids long. The germline V gene has CDR1 GTSNPN and CDR2 SVGIG (reference sequence). CDR3 sequence: CAWSEASFGSSTDTQYF. CDR3 DNA sequence: TGTGCCTGGAGTGAAGCAAGTTTTGGTAGCAGCACAGATACGCAGTATTTT.

This sequence joins TRBV7-2 and TRBJ2-7, with D unclear. Trimming removed 5 bases from V and 2 bases from J, with 13 bases in between. The CDR3 consists of 14 residues. Germline V lookup: CDR1 SGHTA, CDR2 FQGNSA. CDR3 DNA sequence: TGTGCCAGCAGCAACCTTGTAGGAGCCTACGAGCAGTACTTC. This encodes CASSNLVGAYEQYF. Drawing the rest from reference TRBV7-2 and TRBJ2-7, the complete variable domain is GAGVSQSPSNKVTEKGKDVELRCDPISGHTALYWYRQSLGQGLEFLIYFQGNSAPDKSGLPSDRFSAERTGGSVSTLTIQRTQQEDSAVYLCASSNLVGAYEQYFGPGTRLTVT.

The chain carries TRBV27 and TRBJ2-7; 10 positions match TRBD2. The CDR3 contains 15 residues. J gave up 4 bases and V 5 bases, and 8 bases lay outside the gene matches. Germline V CDR1 and CDR2: MNHEY, SMNVEV (reference sequence). The CDR3 region has the DNA TGTGCCAGCAGTACCACCACTAGCGGGAAATACGAGCAGTACTTC. Its protein is CASSTTTSGKYEQYF.

The chain joins TRBV27 to TRBJ2-1; TRBD2 is a possible D gene (7 bases). Trimming left V 5 bases short and J 8 bases short, with 16 bases between. There are 14 residues in the CDR3. Per germline, CDR1 MNHEY and CDR2 SMNVEV (reference sequence). CDR3 coding DNA: TGTGCCAGCAGTGGACAGATACTAGCGTATGAGCAGTTCTTC. Its protein product is CASSGQILAYEQFF.

This sequence joins TRBV27 and TRBJ1-6; D gene unclear. V gave up 6 bases and J gave up 7 bases, with 10 bases separating them. The germline V gene has CDR1 MNHEY and CDR2 SMNVEV (reference sequence). The CDR3 is made up of 13 amino acids. The CDR3: CASSLRRNSPLHF. CDR3 DNA: TGTGCCAGCAGCCTTAGGAGAAATTCACCCCTCCACTTT.

A single count supports this clone. The chain employs TRBV7-8 and TRBJ2-1, with D possibly being TRBD1 (6 bases). Trimming took off 5 bases at V and 15 bases at J, with 17 bases between the two ends. The CDR3 has 12 residues. Germline loops: CDR1 SGHVS, CDR2 FQNEAQ. The CDR3 loop is CASSPGNTGRFF. The CDR3 nucleotides read TGTGCCAGCAGCCCAGGGAATACAGGGAGGTTCTTC.

This chain joins TRBV5-1 and TRBJ2-7; TRBD2 aligns across 7 bases. The trim removed 0 bases at V and 2 bases at J, leaving 2 bases unmatched. The germline gives CDR1 SGHRS, CDR2 YFSETQ. The CDR3 loop spans 14 amino acids. The CDR3 here is CASSLGLAPYEQYF. As DNA, the CDR3 is TGCGCCAGCAGCTTGGGACTAGCACCCTACGAGCAGTACTTC.

V and J are TRBV28 and TRBJ2-6; D is perhaps TRBD2 (6 bases). In germline, CDR1 is MDHEN, CDR2 SYDVKM. CDR3 length equals 15 residues. V lost 6 bases, J lost 4 bases, and 13 bases lay in between. The chain's CDR3 is CASSPGGSGANVLTF. The CDR3, as DNA: TGTGCCAGCAGCCCCGGGGGATCCGGGGCCAACGTCCTGACTTTC.